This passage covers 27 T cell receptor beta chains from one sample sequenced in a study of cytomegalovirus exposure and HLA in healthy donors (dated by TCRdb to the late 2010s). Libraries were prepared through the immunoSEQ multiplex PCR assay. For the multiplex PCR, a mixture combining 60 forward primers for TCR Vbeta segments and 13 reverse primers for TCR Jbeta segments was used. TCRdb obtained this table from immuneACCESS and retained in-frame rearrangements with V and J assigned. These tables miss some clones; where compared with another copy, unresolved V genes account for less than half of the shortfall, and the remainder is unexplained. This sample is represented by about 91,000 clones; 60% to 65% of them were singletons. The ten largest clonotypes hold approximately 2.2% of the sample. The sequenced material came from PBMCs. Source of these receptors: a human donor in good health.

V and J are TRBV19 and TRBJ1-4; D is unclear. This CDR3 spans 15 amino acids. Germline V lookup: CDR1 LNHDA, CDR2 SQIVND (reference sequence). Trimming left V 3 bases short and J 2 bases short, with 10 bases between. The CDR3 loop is CASSMPGYTNEKLFF. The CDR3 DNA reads TGTGCCAGTAGTATGCCGGGGTATACTAATGAAAAACTGTTTTTT.

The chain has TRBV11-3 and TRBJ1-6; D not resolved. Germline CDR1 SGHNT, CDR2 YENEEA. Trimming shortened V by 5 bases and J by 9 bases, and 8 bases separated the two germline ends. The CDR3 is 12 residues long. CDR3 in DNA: TGTGCCAGCAGCCCCGGTTTTTCACCCCTCCACTTT. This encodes CASSPGFSPLHF.

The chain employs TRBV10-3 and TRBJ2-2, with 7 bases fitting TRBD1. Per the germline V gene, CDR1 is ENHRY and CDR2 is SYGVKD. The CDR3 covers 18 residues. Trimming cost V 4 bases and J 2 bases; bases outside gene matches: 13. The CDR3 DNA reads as TGTGCCATCAGTGCTACCGAGGGACAGCGCATAAACACCGGGGAGCTGTTTTTT. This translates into CAISATEGQRINTGELFF.

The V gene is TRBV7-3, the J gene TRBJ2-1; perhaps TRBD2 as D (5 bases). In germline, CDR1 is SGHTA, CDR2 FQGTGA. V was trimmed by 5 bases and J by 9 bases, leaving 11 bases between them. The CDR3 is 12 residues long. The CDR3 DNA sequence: TGTGCCAGCAGCCCCACCGCGGGTGAGCAGTTCTTC. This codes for CASSPTAGEQFF.

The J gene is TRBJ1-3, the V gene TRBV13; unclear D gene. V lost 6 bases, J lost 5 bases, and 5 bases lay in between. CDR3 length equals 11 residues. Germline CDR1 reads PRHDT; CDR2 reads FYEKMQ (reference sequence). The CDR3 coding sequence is TGTGCCAGCAGACTCCGAAACACCATATATTTT. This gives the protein CASRLRNTIYF.

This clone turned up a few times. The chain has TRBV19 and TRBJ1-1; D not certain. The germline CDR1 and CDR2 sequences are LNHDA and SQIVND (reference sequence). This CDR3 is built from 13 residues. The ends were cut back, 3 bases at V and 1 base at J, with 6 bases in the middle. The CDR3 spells CASSIRENTEAFF. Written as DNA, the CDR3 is TGTGCCAGTAGTATCCGGGAGAACACTGAAGCTTTCTTT.

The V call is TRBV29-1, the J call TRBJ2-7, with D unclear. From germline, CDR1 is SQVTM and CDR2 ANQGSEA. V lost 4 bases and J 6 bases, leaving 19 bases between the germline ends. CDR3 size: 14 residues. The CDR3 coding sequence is TGCAGCGTTGTCGTCCGGGTCCGGAGTGCCGAGCAGTACTTC. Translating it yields CSVVVRVRSAEQYF.

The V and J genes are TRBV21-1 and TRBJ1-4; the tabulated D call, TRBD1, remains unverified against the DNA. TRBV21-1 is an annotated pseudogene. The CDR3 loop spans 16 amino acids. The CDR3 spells CASSKSPGQGTEKLFF. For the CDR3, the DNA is TGTGCCAGCAGCAAATCTCCGGGACAGGGGACTGAAAAACTGTTTTTT.

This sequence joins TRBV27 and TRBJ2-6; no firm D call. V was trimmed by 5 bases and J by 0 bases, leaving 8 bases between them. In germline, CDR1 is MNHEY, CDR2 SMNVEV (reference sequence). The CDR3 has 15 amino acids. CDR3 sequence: CASSPSPSGANVLTF. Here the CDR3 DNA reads TGTGCCAGCAGTCCCTCCCCCTCTGGGGCCAACGTCCTGACTTTC.

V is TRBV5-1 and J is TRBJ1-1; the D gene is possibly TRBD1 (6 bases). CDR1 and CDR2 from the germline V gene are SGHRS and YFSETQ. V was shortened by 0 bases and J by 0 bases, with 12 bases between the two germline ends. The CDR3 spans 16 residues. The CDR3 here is CASSLAAGQLNTEAFF. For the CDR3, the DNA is TGCGCCAGCAGCTTGGCCGCTGGACAGCTGAACACTGAAGCTTTCTTT. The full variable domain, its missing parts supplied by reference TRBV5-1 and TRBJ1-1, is KAGVTQTPRYLIKTRGQQVTLSCSPISGHRSVSWYQQTPGQGLQFLFEYFSETQRNKGNFPGRFSGRQFSNSRSEMNVSTLELGDSALYLCASSLAAGQLNTEAFFGQGTRLTVV.

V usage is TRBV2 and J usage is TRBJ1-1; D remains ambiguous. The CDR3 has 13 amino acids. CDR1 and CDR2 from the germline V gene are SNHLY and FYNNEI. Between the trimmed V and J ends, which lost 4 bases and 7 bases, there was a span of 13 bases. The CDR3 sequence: CASSAGRDLEAFF. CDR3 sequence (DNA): TGTGCCAGCAGTGCCGGGAGGGATCTTGAAGCTTTCTTT.

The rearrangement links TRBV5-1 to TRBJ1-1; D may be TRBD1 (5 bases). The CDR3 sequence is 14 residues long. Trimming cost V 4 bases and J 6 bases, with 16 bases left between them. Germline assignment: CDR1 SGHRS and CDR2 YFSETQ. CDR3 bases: TGCGCCAGCAGCCCCCCCCGTGGGGGGGCTGAAGCTTTCTTT. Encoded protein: CASSPPRGGAEAFF.

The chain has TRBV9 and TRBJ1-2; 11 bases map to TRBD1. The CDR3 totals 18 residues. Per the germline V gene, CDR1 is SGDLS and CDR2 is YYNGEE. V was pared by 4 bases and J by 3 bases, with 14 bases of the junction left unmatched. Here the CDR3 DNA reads TGTGCCAGCAGCCCCCTGGACAGGGGGCGGCCCGGCGACTATGGCTACACCTTC. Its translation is CASSPLDRGRPGDYGYTF. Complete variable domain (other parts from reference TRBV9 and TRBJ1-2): DSGVTQTPKHLITATGQRVTLRCSPRSGDLSVYWYQQSLDQGLQFLIQYYNGEERAKGNILERFSAQQFPDLHSELNLSSLELGDSALYFCASSPLDRGRPGDYGYTFGSGTRLTVV.

CDR3 in DNA: TGTGCCAGCACCATAGGAGGGCGGGAAGCTTTCTTT. Protein sequence: CASTIGGREAFF. The J gene is TRBJ1-1, the V gene TRBV7-9; D gene unclear. V was pared by 7 bases and J by 8 bases, with 14 bases between. This CDR3 is 12 amino acids long. CDR1 and CDR2 from the germline V gene are SEHNR and FQNEAQ (reference sequence).

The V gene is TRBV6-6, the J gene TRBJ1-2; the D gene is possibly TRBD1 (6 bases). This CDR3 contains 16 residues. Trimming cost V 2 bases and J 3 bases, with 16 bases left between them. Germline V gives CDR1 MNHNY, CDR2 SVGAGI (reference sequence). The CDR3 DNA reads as TGTGCCAGCAGTTACAGTAGGGGGACGAAGGACTATGGCTACACCTTC. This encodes CASSYSRGTKDYGYTF.

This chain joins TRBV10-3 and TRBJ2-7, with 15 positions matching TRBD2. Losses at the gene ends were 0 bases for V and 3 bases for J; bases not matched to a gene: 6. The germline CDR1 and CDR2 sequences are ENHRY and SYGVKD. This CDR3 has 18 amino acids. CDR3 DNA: TGTGCCATCAGTGAGTCGGGGACTAGCGGGGGGCCTCTCTACGAGCAGTACTTC. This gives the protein CAISESGTSGGPLYEQYF.

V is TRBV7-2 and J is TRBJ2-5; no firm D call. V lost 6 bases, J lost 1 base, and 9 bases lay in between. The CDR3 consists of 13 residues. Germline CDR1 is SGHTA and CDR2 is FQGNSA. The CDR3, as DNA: TGTGCCAGCAGGTGGGCGAGCCAAGAGACCCAGTACTTC. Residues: CASRWASQETQYF.

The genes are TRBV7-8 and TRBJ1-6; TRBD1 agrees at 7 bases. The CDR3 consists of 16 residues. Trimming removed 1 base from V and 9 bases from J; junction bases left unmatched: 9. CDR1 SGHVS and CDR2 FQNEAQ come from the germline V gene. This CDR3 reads CASSLVSDRVGSPLHF. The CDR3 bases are TGTGCCAGCAGCTTAGTAAGCGACAGGGTGGGTTCACCCCTCCACTTT. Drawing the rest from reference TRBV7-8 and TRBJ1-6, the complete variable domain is GAGVSQSPRYKVAKRGQDVALRCDPISGHVSLFWYQQALGQGPEFLTYFQNEAQLDKSGLPSDRFFAERPEGSVSTLKIQRTQQEDSAVYLCASSLVSDRVGSPLHFGNGTRLTVT.

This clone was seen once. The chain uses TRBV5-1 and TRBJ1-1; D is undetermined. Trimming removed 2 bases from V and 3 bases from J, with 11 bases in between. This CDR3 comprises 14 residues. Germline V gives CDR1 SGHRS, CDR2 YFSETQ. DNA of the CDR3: TGCGCCAGCAGCTTCGCAGTGGGAGACACTGAAGCTTTCTTT. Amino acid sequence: CASSFAVGDTEAFF. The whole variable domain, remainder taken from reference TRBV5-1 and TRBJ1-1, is KAGVTQTPRYLIKTRGQQVTLSCSPISGHRSVSWYQQTPGQGLQFLFEYFSETQRNKGNFPGRFSGRQFSNSRSEMNVSTLELGDSALYLCASSFAVGDTEAFFGQGTRLTVV.

CDR3 sequence (DNA): TGCAGCGTTGGAGCGAGGGATAAAGCTTTCTTT. The encoded protein is CSVGARDKAFF. The chain is built from TRBV29-1 and TRBJ1-1, with unresolved D. V lost 4 bases to trimming and J lost 9 bases, with 12 bases between them. The CDR3 extends over 11 amino acids. Germline values: CDR1 SQVTM, CDR2 ANQGSEA.

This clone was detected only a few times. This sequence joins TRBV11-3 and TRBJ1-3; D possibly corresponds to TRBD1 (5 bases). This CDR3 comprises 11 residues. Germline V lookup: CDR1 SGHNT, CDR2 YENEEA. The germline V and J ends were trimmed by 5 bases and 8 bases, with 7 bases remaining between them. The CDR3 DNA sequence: TGTGCCAGCAGCCAAGGGGACACCATATATTTT. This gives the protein CASSQGDTIYF. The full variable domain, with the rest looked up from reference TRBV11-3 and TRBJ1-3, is EAGVVQSPRYKIIEKKQPVAFWCNPISGHNTLYWYLQNLGQGPELLIRYENEEAVDDSQLPKDRFSAERLKGVDSTLKIQPAELGDSAVYLCASSQGDTIYFGEGSWLTVV.

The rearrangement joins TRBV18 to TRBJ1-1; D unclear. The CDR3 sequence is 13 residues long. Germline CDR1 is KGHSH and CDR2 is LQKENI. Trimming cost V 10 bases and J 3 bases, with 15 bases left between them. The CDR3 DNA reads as TGTGCCACCCGAGATTCACGGGACACTGAAGCTTTCTTT. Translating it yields CATRDSRDTEAFF.

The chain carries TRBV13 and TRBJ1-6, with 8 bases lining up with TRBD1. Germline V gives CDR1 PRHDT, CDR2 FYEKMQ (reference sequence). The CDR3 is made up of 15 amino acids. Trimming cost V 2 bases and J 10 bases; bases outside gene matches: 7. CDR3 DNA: TGTGCCAGCAGCTTATGGGGACAGGACACATCACCCCTCCACTTT. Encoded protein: CASSLWGQDTSPLHF.

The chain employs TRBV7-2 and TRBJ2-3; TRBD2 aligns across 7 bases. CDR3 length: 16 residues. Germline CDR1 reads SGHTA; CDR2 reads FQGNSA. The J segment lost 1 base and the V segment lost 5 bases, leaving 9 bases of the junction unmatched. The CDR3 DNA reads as TGTGCCAGCAGCCTCTTGGGGGGGTTCCGCACAGATACGCAGTATTTT. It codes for CASSLLGGFRTDTQYF.

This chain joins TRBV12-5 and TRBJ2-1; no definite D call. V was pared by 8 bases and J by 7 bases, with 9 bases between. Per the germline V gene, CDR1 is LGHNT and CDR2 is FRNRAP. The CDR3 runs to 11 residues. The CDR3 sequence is CASLVSNEQFF. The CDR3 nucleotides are TGTGCTAGTCTCGTCAGTAATGAGCAGTTCTTC.

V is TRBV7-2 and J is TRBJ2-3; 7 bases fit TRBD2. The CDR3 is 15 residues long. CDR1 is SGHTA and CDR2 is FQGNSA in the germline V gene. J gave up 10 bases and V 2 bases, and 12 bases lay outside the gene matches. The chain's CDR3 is CASSLIAGRASAQYF. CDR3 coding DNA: TGTGCCAGCAGCTTAATAGCGGGCCGGGCGTCGGCGCAGTATTTT.

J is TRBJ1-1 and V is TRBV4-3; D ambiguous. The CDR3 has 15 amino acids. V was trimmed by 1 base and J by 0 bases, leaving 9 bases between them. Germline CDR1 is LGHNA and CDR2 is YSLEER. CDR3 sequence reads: CASSQGLRMNTEAFF. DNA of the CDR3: TGCGCCAGCAGCCAAGGTCTACGCATGAACACTGAAGCTTTCTTT.